Only a few counts were recorded for the clone carrying this TCR beta chain. The sample comes from a study of spatial heterogeneity in lung cancer. Study as a whole: Alpha-chain sequences were consistently detected less often than beta-chain sequences.

TCRdb reprocessed the 5' RACE reads via MiXCR and lists one record per CDR3 protein. The data contain 55,000 to 75,000 distinct CDR3 sequences, roughly 8% of them singletons. The CDR3 extends over 15 amino acids. In germline, CDR1 is SNHLY, CDR2 FYNNEI. Between the trimmed V and J ends, which lost 1 base and 8 bases, there was a span of 17 bases. Time point in this sample: sample taken at primary tumor resection. Researchers sequenced whole RNA taken from tumor, nontumor lung or frozen PBMC without sorting. Donors were under 90 untreated early-stage non-small cell lung cancer patients. The sample here was PBMCs, taken at surgery. The chain combines TRBV2 with TRBJ1-2, with D unclear. This TCR derives from a female donor with early-stage non-small cell lung cancer. As DNA, the CDR3 is TGTGCCAGCAGTGAAGTACTAATAACACCTCAAGGCTACACCTTC. Encoded protein: CASSEVLITPQGYTF.